Presented here are 7 T cell receptor beta chains from one specimen sequenced in a study of shared clonotypes between healthy human individuals. Here immunoSEQ multiplex PCR was the method, and the copy in TCRdb shows in-frame clones only, minus some. Here the sample spans approximately 1.4 million clones, 95% to 99% being singletons. Input material: naive CD4+ T cells sorted from blood. The sample's subset: CD45RA+ positively selected. Receptors were obtained from a man younger than 45 in good health.

This clone was seen just once. The chain links TRBV15 to TRBJ1-1, with 9 bases identical to TRBD1. Germline V gene sequence: CDR1 LNHNV, CDR2 YYDKDF (reference sequence). With V trimmed by 0 bases and J by 0 bases, 8 bases remained unmatched. The CDR3 length is 18 residues. CDR3 in amino acids: CATSRDQWDRELNTEAFF. For the CDR3, the DNA is TGTGCCACCAGCAGAGATCAGTGGGACAGGGAGTTGAACACTGAAGCTTTCTTT. Full variable domain (outside the CDR3, taken from reference TRBV15 and TRBJ1-1): DAMVIQNPRYQVTQFGKPVTLSCSQTLNHNVMYWYQQKSSQAPKLLFHYYDKDFNNEADTPDNFQSRRPNTSFCFLDIRSPGLGDTAMYLCATSRDQWDRELNTEAFFGQGTRLTVV.

This clone was counted once. This chain joins TRBV2 and TRBJ2-3; the D gene could be TRBD1 or TRBD2 (5 bases each). The germline V and J ends were trimmed by 3 bases and 8 bases, with 18 bases remaining between them. This CDR3 region has 15 residues. The V gene's germline CDR1 is SNHLY and CDR2 FYNNEI. The chain's CDR3 is CASSEGRVPSRTQYF. In nucleotides, the CDR3 is TGTGCCAGCAGTGAGGGGCGGGTACCCAGCCGTACGCAGTATTTT. The variable domain in full, completed from reference TRBV2 and TRBJ2-3, reads EPEVTQTPSHQVTQMGQEVILRCVPISNHLYFYWYRQILGQKVEFLVSFYNNEISEKSEIFDDQFSVERPDGSNFTLKIRSTKLEDSAMYFCASSEGRVPSRTQYFGPGTRLTVL.

The chain uses TRBV5-4 and TRBJ1-1; D might be TRBD1 (5 bases). This CDR3 has 15 amino acids. V was shortened by 4 bases and J by 1 base, with 14 bases between the two germline ends. Germline CDR1 reads SGHNT; CDR2 reads YYREEE (reference sequence). The CDR3 sequence: CASSVLYGGNTEAFF. The CDR3 DNA reads TGTGCCAGCAGCGTTTTATATGGGGGGAACACTGAAGCTTTCTTT.

V and J are TRBV18 and TRBJ2-1; 7 bases agree with TRBD2. Germline-derived CDR1 and CDR2 are KGHSH and LQKENI. Trimming cost V 2 bases and J 9 bases; bases outside gene matches: 1. The length of the CDR3 is 12 residues. The CDR3 sequence is CASSPAGAEQFF. The CDR3, as DNA: TGTGCCAGCTCACCAGCGGGAGCTGAGCAGTTCTTC.

This rearrangement joins TRBV27 to TRBJ1-2; TRBD1 matches at 7 bases. Looked up from germline, CDR1 is MNHEY and CDR2 is SMNVEV (reference sequence). The junction had 12 bases not matched to a gene; V was cut back by 5 bases and J by 0 bases. This CDR3 has 17 residues. CDR3: CASSGPQGPLANYGYTF. DNA for the CDR3: TGTGCCAGCAGTGGCCCACAGGGGCCCCTAGCTAACTATGGCTACACCTTC.

The J gene is TRBJ1-2, the V gene TRBV5-8; D is uncertain. From germline, CDR1 is SGHTS and CDR2 YDEGEE. CDR3 length: 12 residues. Trimming left V 0 bases short and J 6 bases short, with 6 bases between. This chain's CDR3 is CASSLGSNGYTF. The CDR3 nucleotides are TGTGCCAGCAGCTTGGGATCGAATGGCTACACCTTC.

The chain recombines TRBV27 with TRBJ2-1; TRBD2 matches at 13 bases. The V segment lost 7 bases and the J segment 4 bases; nucleotides outside the gene matches: 16. The CDR3 consists of 19 residues. Germline V gives CDR1 MNHEY, CDR2 SMNVEV (reference sequence). The CDR3 DNA sequence: TGTGCCAGCAACCGCCGGACTACTAGCGGGAGGGATCCATACAATGAGCAGTTCTTC. This codes for CASNRRTTSGRDPYNEQFF.